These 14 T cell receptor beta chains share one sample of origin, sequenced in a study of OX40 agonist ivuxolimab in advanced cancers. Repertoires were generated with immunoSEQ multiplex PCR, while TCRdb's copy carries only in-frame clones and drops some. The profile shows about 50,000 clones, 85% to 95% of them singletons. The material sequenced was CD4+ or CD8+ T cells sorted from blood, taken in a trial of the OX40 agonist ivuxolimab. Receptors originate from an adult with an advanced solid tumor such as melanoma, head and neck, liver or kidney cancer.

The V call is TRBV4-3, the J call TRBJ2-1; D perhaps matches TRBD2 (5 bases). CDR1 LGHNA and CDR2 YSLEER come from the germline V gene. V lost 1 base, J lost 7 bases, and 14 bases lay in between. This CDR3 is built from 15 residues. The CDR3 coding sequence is TGCGCCAGCAGCCAAGGGACTTTTACGGAGAATGAGCAGTTCTTC. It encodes CASSQGTFTENEQFF.

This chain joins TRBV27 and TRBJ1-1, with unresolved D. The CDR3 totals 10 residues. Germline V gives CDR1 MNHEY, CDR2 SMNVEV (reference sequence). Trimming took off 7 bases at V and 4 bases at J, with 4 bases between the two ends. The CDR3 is CASKSTEAFF. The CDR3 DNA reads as TGTGCCAGCAAGAGCACTGAAGCTTTCTTT.

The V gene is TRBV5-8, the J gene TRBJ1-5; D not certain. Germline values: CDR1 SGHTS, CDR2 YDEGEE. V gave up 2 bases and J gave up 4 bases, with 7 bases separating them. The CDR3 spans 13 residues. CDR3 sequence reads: CASSFDTNQPQHF. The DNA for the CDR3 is TGTGCCAGCAGCTTTGACACGAATCAGCCCCAGCATTTT.

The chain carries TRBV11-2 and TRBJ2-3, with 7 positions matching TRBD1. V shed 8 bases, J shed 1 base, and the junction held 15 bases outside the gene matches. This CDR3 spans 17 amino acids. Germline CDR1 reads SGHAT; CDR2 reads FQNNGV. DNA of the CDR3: TGTGCCAGCGACATCTCCCCGGGGCAGGGGGGCACAGATACGCAGTATTTT. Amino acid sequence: CASDISPGQGGTDTQYF.

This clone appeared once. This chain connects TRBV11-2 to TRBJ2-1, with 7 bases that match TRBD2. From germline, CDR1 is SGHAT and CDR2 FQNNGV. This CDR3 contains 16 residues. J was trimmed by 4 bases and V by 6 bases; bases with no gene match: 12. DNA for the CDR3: TGTGCCAGCAGGTCCTTCGGGCTAGCGGATTACAATGAGCAGTTCTTC. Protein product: CASRSFGLADYNEQFF.

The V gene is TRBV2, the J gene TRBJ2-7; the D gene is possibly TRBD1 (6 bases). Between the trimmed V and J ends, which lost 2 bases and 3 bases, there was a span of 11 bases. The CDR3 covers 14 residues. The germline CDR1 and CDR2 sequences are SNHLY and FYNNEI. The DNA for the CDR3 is TGTGCCAGCAGTGAACGGACAGATCTCTACGAGCAGTACTTC. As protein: CASSERTDLYEQYF.

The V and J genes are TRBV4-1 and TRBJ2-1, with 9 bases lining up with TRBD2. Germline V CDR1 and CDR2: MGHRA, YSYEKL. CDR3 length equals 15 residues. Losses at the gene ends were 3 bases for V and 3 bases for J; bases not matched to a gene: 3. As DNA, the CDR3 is TGCGCCAGCAGCCAGACTAGCGGCGACTACAATGAGCAGTTCTTC. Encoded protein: CASSQTSGDYNEQFF.

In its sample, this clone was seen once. CDR3 sequence (DNA): TGTGCCAGCAGCCCCACCCCGGGGCCCCTAGCGGGAACCGGGGAGCTGTTTTTT. Its translation is CASSPTPGPLAGTGELFF. The rearrangement links TRBV28 to TRBJ2-2, with 9 nucleotides matching TRBD2. V lost 6 bases, J lost 5 bases, and 16 bases stayed unmatched. Germline V gene data show CDR1 as MDHEN and CDR2 as SYDVKM. The CDR3 contains 18 residues.

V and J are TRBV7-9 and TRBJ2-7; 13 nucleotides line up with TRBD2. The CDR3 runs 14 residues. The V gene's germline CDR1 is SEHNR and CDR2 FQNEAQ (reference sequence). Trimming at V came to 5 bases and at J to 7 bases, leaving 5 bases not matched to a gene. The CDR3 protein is CASSRGLAGTEQYF. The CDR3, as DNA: TGTGCCAGCAGCCGGGGACTAGCGGGGACTGAGCAGTACTTC.

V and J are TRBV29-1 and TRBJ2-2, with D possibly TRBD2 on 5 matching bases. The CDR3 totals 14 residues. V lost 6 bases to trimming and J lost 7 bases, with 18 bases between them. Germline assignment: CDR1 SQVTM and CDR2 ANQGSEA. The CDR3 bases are TGCAGCGTCGAACTTAGGGAGATGGTCGGGGAGCTGTTTTTT. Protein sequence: CSVELREMVGELFF.

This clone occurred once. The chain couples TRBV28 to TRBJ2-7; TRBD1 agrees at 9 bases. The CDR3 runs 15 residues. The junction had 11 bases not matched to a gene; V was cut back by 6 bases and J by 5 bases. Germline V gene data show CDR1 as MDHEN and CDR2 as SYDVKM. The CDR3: CASSTALQGADEQYF. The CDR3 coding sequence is TGTGCCAGCAGCACCGCCTTACAGGGGGCGGACGAGCAGTACTTC.

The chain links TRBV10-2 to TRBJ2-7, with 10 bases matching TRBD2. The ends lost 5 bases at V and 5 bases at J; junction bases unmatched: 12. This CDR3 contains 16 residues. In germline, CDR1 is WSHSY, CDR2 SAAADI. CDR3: CASSPPTSGIIHEQYF. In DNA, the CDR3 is TGCGCCAGCAGTCCTCCAACTAGCGGGATAATCCACGAGCAGTACTTC.

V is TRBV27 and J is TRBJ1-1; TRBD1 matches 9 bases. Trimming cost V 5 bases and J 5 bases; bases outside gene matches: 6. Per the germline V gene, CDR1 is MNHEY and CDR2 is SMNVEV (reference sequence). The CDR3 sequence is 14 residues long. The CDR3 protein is CASSPTGGGTEAFF. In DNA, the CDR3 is TGTGCCAGCAGTCCGACAGGGGGGGGAACTGAAGCTTTCTTT.

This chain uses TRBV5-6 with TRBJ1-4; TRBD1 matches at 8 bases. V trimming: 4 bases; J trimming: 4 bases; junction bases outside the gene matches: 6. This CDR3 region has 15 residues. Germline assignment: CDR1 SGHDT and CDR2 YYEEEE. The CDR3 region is CASSPQGGINEKLFF. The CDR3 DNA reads TGTGCCAGCAGCCCACAGGGGGGAATTAATGAAAAACTGTTTTTT.